This section outlines one T cell receptor beta chain sequence together with its context. Some clones are missing from TCRdb's copy, which holds only in-frame ones; the method was immunoSEQ multiplex PCR. The data hold roughly 30,000 clones, with approximately 89% observed a single time. Trimming took 3 bases from V and 8 from J, leaving 18 bases between them. The length of the CDR3 is 15 residues. Germline V gene sequence: CDR1 SGHNT, CDR2 YYREEE (reference sequence). The entry originates in a study of T cell changes during pregnancy in multiple sclerosis. The specimen was CD8+ T cells from peripheral blood mononuclear cells, collected in the first trimester of pregnancy. The V call is TRBV5-4, the J call TRBJ2-1, with D tentatively TRBD2 (5 bases). The TCR comes from a female donor with multiple sclerosis, enrolled in a pregnancy study. CDR3 sequence: CASSSTTRGLYEQFF. The CDR3 DNA is TGTGCCAGCAGCTCGACTACTAGAGGGCTATATGAGCAGTTCTTC. Full variable domain (rest looked up from reference TRBV5-4 and TRBJ2-1): ETGVTQSPTHLIKTRGQQVTLRCSSQSGHNTVSWYQQALGQGPQFIFQYYREEENGRGNFPPRFSGLQFPNYSSELNVNALELDDSALYLCASSSTTRGLYEQFFGPGTRLTVL.